A single TCR beta chain is shown here with its context. Germline CDR1 MNHEY, CDR2 SVGAGI. The CDR3 has 15 amino acids. After removal of 5 bases from V and 4 bases from J, the junction contained 8 bases not matched to a gene. As handled by the study authors: Amplification of reference gene primers was used by the study to estimate nucleated cell counts. The method was immunoSEQ multiplex PCR; TCRdb's version includes in-frame clones alone and lacks a portion of them. Clone size and V and J calls were adopted from that table, with D and trimming inferred from the DNA. The repertoire includes approximately 110,000 clones, around 80% of them detected once, and roughly 19% sits in the top ten. This sample was taken from a study of blood T cell repertoires in COVID-19.

The receptor comes from a man between 65 and 79 years old with active or convalescent COVID-19. This sequence joins TRBV6-5 and TRBJ2-1, with 7 nucleotides matching TRBD1. Sequencing input: peripheral blood. DNA for the CDR3: TGTGCCAGCAGTCGCGCCGGACAGGCATACAATGAGCAGTTCTTC. This sequence encodes CASSRAGQAYNEQFF.